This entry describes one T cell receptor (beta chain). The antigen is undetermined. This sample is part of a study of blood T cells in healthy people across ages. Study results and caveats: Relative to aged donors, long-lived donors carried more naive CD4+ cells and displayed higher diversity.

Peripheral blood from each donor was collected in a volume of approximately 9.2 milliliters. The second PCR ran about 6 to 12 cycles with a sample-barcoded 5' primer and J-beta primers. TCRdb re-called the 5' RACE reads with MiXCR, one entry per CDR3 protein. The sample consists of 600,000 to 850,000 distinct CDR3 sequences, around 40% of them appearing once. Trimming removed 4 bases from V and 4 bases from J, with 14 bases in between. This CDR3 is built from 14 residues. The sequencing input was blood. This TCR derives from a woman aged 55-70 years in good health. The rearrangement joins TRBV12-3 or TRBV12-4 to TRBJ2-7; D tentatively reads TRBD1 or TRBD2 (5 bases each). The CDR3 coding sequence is TGTGCCAGCAGTTGGCCGGGACGGAAATACGAGCAGTACTTC. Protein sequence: CASSWPGRKYEQYF.